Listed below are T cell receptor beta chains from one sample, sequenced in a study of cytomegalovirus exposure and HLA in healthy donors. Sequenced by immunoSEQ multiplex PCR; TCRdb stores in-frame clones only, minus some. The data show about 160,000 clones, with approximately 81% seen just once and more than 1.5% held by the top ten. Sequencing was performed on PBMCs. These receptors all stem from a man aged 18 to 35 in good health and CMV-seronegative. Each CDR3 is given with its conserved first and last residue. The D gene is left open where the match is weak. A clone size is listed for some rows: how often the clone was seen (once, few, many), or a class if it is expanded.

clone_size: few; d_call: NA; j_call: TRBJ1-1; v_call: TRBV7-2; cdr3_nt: TGTGCCAGCAGCGCCGGACAGATGAACACTGAAGCTTTCTTT; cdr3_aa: CASSAGQMNTEAFF
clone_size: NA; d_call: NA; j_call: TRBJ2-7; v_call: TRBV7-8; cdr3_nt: TGTGCCAGCAGCCCCCAAGACGGACTTTACGAGCAGTACTTC; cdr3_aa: CASSPQDGLYEQYF
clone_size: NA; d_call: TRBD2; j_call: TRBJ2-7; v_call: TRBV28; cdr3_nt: TGTGCCAGCAGGAATAGCGGGAGCACCTACGAGCAGTACTTC; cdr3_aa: CASRNSGSTYEQYF
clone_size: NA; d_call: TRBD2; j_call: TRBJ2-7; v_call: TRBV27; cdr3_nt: TGTGCCAGCATCTTCTGGTCTAGCGGGGGTTACGAGCAGTACTTC; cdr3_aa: CASIFWSSGGYEQYF
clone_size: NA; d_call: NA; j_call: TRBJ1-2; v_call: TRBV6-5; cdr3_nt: TGTGCCAGCAGTCGGACCTCCTTGGGAGCTGGCTACACCTTC; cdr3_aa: CASSRTSLGAGYTF
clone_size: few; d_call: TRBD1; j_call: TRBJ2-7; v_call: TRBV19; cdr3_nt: TGTGCCAGTTCCCCCCGGGACAGGGGCTACGAGCAGTACTTC; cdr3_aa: CASSPRDRGYEQYF
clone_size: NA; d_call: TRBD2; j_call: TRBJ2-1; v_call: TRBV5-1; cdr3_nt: TGCGCCAGCAGCTTGGATAGCGGGAACAATGAGCAGTTCTTC; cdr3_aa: CASSLDSGNNEQFF
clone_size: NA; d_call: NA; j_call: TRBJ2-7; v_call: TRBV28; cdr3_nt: TGTGCCAGCAGTTTAACAGTCCCCTACGAGCAGTACTTC; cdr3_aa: CASSLTVPYEQYF
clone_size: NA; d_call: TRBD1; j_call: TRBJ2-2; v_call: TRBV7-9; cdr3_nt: TGTGCCAGCAGCGCCCTGGACAGGGGCACCGGGGAGCTGTTTTTT; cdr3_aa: CASSALDRGTGELFF
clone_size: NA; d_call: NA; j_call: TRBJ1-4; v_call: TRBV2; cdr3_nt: TGTGCCAGCAGTGAAGGTACGGCGAGGGAAAAACTGTTTTTT; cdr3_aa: CASSEGTAREKLFF
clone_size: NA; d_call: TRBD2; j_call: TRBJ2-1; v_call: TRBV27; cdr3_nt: TGTGCCAGCAGTGGGCTCGGGAGGGCCGATGAGCAGTTCTTC; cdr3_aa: CASSGLGRADEQFF
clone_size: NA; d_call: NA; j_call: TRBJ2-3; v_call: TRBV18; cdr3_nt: TGTGCCAGCTCCCTAGTGTGGGGCAGGGCCGTAGATACGCAGTATTTT; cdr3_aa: CASSLVWGRAVDTQYF
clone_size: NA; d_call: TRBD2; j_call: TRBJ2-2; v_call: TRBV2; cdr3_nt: TGTGCCAGCGAAGGCGGGAGGGCGCCCGGGGAGCTGTTTTTT; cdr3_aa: CASEGGRAPGELFF
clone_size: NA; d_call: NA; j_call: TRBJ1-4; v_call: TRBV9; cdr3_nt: TGTGCCAGCAGCCCGACGCAGGGTACTAATGAAAAACTGTTTTTT; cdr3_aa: CASSPTQGTNEKLFF
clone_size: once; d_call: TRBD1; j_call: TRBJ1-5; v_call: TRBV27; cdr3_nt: TGTGCCAGCGGGACAGCAAATCAGCCCCAGCATTTT; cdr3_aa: CASGTANQPQHF
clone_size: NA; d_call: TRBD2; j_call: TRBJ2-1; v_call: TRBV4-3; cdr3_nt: TGCGCCAGCAGCCAAGAGGAGCGGGAGGGCCCCTATGAGCAGTTCTTC; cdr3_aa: CASSQEEREGPYEQFF
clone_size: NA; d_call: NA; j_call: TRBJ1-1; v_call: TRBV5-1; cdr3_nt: TGCGCCAGCTCTAGGGGAGGGGACACTGAAGCTTTCTTT; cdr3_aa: CASSRGGDTEAFF
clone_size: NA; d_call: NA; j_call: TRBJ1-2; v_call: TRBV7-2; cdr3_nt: TGTGCCAGCAGCTTAGATCCAGGTTATGGCTACACCTTC; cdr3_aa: CASSLDPGYGYTF
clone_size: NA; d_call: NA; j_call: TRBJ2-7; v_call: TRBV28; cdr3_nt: TGTGCCAGCAGTTCCGGTCCCTATCCCTACGAGCAGTACTTC; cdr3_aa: CASSSGPYPYEQYF
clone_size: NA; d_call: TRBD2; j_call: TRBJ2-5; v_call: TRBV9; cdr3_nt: TGTGCCAGCAGCGTAGCGGGGGGGCTCCAAGAGACCCAGTACTTC; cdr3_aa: CASSVAGGLQETQYF
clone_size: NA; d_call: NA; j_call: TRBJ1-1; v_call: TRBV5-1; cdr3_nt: TGCGCCAGCAGCTTGACGACAGGAACAGAAGCTTTCTTT; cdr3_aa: CASSLTTGTEAFF
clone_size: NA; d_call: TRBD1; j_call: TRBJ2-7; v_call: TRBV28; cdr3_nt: TGTGCCAGCAGTTTAACGCAGGGGGCTGGTTTATACGAGCAGTACTTC; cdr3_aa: CASSLTQGAGLYEQYF
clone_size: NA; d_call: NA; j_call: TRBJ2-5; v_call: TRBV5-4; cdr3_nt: TGTGCCAGCAGCGTACAACTAGAGGAGACCCAGTACTTC; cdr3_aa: CASSVQLEETQYF
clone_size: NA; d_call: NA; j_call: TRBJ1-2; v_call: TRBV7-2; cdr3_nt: TGTGCCAGCAGCTTAGCGGCAGGGCTCCATGGCTACACCTTC; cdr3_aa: CASSLAAGLHGYTF
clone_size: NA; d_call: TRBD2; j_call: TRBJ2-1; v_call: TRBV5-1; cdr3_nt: TGCGCCAGCAGCTTGGGGGGGACTAGTATGGGTGAGCAGTTCTTC; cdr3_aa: CASSLGGTSMGEQFF
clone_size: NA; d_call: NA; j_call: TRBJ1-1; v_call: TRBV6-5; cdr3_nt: TGTGCCAGCAGTTACTCCCACATATCAAACACTGAAGCTTTCTTT; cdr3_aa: CASSYSHISNTEAFF
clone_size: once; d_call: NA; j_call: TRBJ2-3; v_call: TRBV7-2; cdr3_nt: TGTGCCAGCAGCTTAGGCAGGTTCACAGATACGCAGTATTTT; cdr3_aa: CASSLGRFTDTQYF
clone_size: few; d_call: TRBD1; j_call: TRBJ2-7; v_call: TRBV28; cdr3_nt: TGTGCCAGCAGTTCCGGGACAGCCGCCTACGAGCAGTACTTC; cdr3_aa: CASSSGTAAYEQYF
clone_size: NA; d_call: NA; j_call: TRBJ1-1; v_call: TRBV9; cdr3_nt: TGTGCCAGCAGCCCCCGATGGATATCGGGCACTGAAGCTTTCTTT; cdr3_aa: CASSPRWISGTEAFF
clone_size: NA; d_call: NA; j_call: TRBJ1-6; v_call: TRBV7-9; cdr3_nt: TGTGCCAGCAGCTTGGCCGACAGGTGGGATTCACCCCTCCACTTT; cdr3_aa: CASSLADRWDSPLHF
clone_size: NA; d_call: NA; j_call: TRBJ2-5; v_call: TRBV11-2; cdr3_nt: TGTGCCAGCAGCCGGGGGACTCGTAATTTCAAAGAGACCCAGTACTTC; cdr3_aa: CASSRGTRNFKETQYF
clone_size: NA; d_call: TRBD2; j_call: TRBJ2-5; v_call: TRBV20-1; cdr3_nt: TGCAGTTTAGCGGGAGAGACCCAGTACTTC; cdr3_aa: CSLAGETQYF
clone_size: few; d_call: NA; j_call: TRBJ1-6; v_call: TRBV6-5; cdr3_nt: TGTGCCAGCAGGGTGGGGCAGTCGAATTCACCCCTCCACTTT; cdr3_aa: CASRVGQSNSPLHF
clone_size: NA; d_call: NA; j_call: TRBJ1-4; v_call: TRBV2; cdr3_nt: TGTGCCAGCAGGGCGGACGGGAGAATCGGTGAAAAACTGTTTTTT; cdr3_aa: CASRADGRIGEKLFF
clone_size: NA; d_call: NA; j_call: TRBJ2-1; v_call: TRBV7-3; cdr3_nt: TGTGCCAGCAGCTTATTAGGGGGGGAAAGTGAGCAGTTCTTC; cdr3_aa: CASSLLGGESEQFF
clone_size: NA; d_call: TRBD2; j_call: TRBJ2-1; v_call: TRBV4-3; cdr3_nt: TGCGCCAGCAGCCGTTCAAGCGGGACCAACAATGAGCAGTTCTTC; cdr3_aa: CASSRSSGTNNEQFF
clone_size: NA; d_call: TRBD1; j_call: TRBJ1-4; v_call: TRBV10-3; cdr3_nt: TGTGCCATCAGTCAGACAGGGAATGAAAAACTGTTTTTT; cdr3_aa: CAISQTGNEKLFF
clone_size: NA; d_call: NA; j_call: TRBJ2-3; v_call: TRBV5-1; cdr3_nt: TGCGCCAGCAGCCGGGGAGATACGCAGTATTTT; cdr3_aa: CASSRGDTQYF
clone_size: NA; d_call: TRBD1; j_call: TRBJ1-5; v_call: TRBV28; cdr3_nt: TGTGCCAGCAGTCCCCAAGGGACAGGGCGTAATCAGCCCCAGCATTTT; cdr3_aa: CASSPQGTGRNQPQHF
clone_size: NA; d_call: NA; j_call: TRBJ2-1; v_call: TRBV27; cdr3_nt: TGTGCCAGCAGTCAGAGACACCTATCCCCATACAATGAGCAGTTCTTC; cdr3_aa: CASSQRHLSPYNEQFF